The 7 T cell receptor beta chains given below trace back to one sample, sequenced in a study of T cells in localized non-small cell lung cancer. Here immunoSEQ multiplex PCR was the method, and the copy in TCRdb shows in-frame clones only, minus some. Seen here are roughly 32,000 clones, 88% observed once, and the top ten hold approximately 4%. Sequenced material: peripheral blood mononuclear cells, taken before any cancer treatment. These TCRs come from a woman aged 40-75 years with stage III lung adenocarcinoma.

This clone was found once. The rearrangement joins TRBV2 to TRBJ2-1, with 10 bases identical to TRBD2. The trim removed 5 bases at V and 4 bases at J, leaving 5 bases unmatched. This CDR3 comprises 15 residues. The germline gives CDR1 SNHLY, CDR2 FYNNEI. The CDR3 sequence: CASSRTSGKYNEQFF. The DNA for the CDR3 is TGTGCCAGCAGTAGGACTAGCGGCAAATACAATGAGCAGTTCTTC.

This chain links TRBV5-6 with TRBJ2-7; TRBD1 is a possible D gene (6 bases). V shed 3 bases and J shed 7 bases, with 11 bases lying between them. CDR1 and CDR2 from the germline V gene are SGHDT and YYEEEE. This CDR3 contains 12 residues. The CDR3 DNA sequence: TGTGCCAGCAGCTACAGGGCTGGGGAGCAGTACTTC. Its protein is CASSYRAGEQYF.

This chain uses TRBV2 with TRBJ1-5, with 11 positions matching TRBD1. From germline, CDR1 is SNHLY and CDR2 FYNNEI. The CDR3 covers 13 residues. V shed 6 bases and J 7 bases; nucleotides not matched to a gene: 2. The CDR3 reads CASRDRGQQPQHF. The CDR3 bases are TGTGCCAGCAGGGACAGGGGGCAACAGCCCCAGCATTTT.

With respect to this clone: A junction end diverges from the germline sequence, so it may reflect a read error. The chain joins TRBV7-7 to TRBJ2-6, with D possibly being TRBD1 (5 bases). CDR3 length equals 16 residues. Germline V CDR1 and CDR2: SSHAT, FNYEAQ (reference sequence). CDR3 protein: CASSLLRGSGANVLTF. CDR3 coding DNA: TGTGCTAGCAGCCTCCTTAGGGGCTCTGGGGCCAACGTCCTGACTTTC.

The genes are TRBV11-2 and TRBJ2-7, with 8 bases fitting TRBD1. The V gene end was trimmed by 3 bases and the J gene end by 5 bases; junction bases not matched to a gene: 6. Germline V gives CDR1 SGHAT, CDR2 FQNNGV. CDR3 length: 14 amino acids. The CDR3 DNA follows: TGTGCCAGCAGCTTGACAGGGGATAGCAACGAGCAGTACTTC. It encodes CASSLTGDSNEQYF.

V is TRBV5-1 and J is TRBJ2-7; no reliable D call. The V and J ends lost 4 bases and 0 bases respectively, with 11 bases between them. The CDR3 consists of 14 residues. CDR1 is SGHRS and CDR2 is YFSETQ in the germline V gene. The CDR3 loop is CASSAPESSYEQYF. In DNA, the CDR3 is TGCGCCAGCAGCGCACCTGAGAGCTCCTACGAGCAGTACTTC.

This sequence joins TRBV6-1 and TRBJ1-2; no definite D call. V was trimmed by 5 bases and J by 8 bases, leaving 9 bases between them. Germline CDR1 MNHNS, CDR2 SASEGT. The CDR3 length is 11 residues. The CDR3 nucleotides are TGTGCCAGCAGTTACCCTGGCGGCTACACCTTC. This sequence encodes CASSYPGGYTF.